This TCR beta chain is from a study of T cell clonality in common variable immunodeficiency. Overall study results and limits: Reportedly, TCR beta sequences from common variable immunodeficiency showed fewer deletions and N-nucleotide insertions.

Using immunoSEQ multiplex PCR, the repertoire was profiled, and TCRdb retains in-frame clones only, with some absent. The profile covers about 34,000 clones, none occurring a single time. CDR3 length equals 15 residues. Germline CDR1 ENHRY, CDR2 SYGVKD. Deletions cut 1 base from V and 2 bases from J, with 11 bases between. Diagnosis required reduced IgG, IgA and/or IgM with specific antibody deficiency. Many counts were recorded for this clone. The antigen remains unidentified. The sequence runs out 3 residues before the end of the CDR3; the remainder is reconstructed from the germline J gene. J is TRBJ1-2 and V is TRBV10-3; the D is unclear. Input material: peripheral blood mononuclear cells. This TCR derives from a human donor with common variable immunodeficiency. The CDR3 DNA, read in part, is TGTGCCATCAGTGAGTGGCAGGCATCGAACTATGGC. Its protein is CAISEWQASNYG. The complete CDR3 protein is CAISEWQASNYGYTF.